This T cell receptor (beta chain) derives from a study of neoadjuvant anti-PD-1 for oral cavity cancer (dated by TCRdb to about 2021). A note on the overall study: Patients mostly received three to four biweekly doses of nivolumab at 3 mg/kg before curative-intent surgical resection. A fourth nivolumab dose was given around day 43 to patients without progression, and definitive surgical resection was performed in those patients on days 50-56. Under RECIST 1.1, a patient counted as a responder if showing complete response, partial response or stable disease, and as a non-responder if showing progression. The parent correlative cohort included some twelve patients, with a roughly 34% response rate. Summary of the overall study and its limitations: A higher pretreatment blood Treg/Th17 ratio correlated with both higher pretreatment blood TCRbeta clonality and lower post-treatment tumor TCRbeta clonality. After neoadjuvant nivolumab, T cell clonality (Gini index) in PBMCs was significantly higher in non-responders than in responders. Only a few patients per response group were included in the TCR analyses, and the authors called for validation in larger cohorts.

According to the germline V gene, CDR1 reads SGHDN and CDR2 reads FVKESK. Relative to germline, V is 5 bases shorter and J is 3 bases shorter, with 5 bases between their ends. Its CDR3 holds 12 amino acids, cysteine through phenylalanine. CDR3 DNA only is kept here, 36 bases in frame from base 1. In the paper's terms, the time point label means: after neoadjuvant nivolumab, at surgical resection. None of the patients had received prior systemic or radiation treatment, and all were newly diagnosed with stage II-IVA oral cavity squamous cell carcinoma. The cohort consisted of patients with HPV-negative, locally advanced oral cavity squamous cell carcinoma. No culture maintenance or expansion was done, as the peripheral blood mononuclear cells went straight to analysis. The samples were drawn from a longitudinal correlative study tied to a single-arm phase II trial testing neoadjuvant nivolumab in oral cavity squamous cell carcinoma. Subject-matched pre- and post-treatment PBMCs and tumors from three responders and three non-responders underwent genomic DNA-based TCRbeta sequencing. Peripheral blood mononuclear cells were collected before nivolumab treatment and again after treatment, at the time of surgery. The Maxwell RSC DNA from Cells kit was used to isolate genomic DNA from PBMCs.

For deep sequencing of PBMC libraries, mostly around 520 ng of input genomic DNA was used, and six replicates were run per sample. The immunoSEQ hsTCRbeta kit was used to prepare TCRbeta libraries according to the manufacturer's instructions. Sequencing of the completed libraries took place using an Illumina NovaSeq 6000 S4 flow cell after they had been pooled to roughly 2.9 nM. From the authors' description of their analysis: The immunoSEQ Analyzer was used for raw data preprocessing and quality control. The analysis was restricted to productive rearrangements, with each unique CDR3 amino acid sequence defining a clonotype. Repertoire clonality was estimated as the Gini-Simpson index, which was calculated using the R package tcR. Student's t test was used to compare Gini indices, while Pearson correlation assessed associations with tumor size change. TCRdb holds this immuneACCESS table with in-frame rearrangements only. Some clones are missing; in checked studies, unresolved V genes explain under half, and the rest has no known cause. The DNA gave D and trimming, while V, J and clone size come from that table. The sample table holds more than 25,000 clones, of which almost 80% were seen once. The ten largest clones take up 3.4% of the sample.

Comment on this clone: This receptor's antigen is unknown. Nothing much larger sits one base from this clone, and base qualities are not available.

This chain is built from TRBV14 and TRBJ1-5; the D gene cannot be resolved reliably. The sequence was obtained from a person between 40 and 80 years old with oral cavity squamous cell carcinoma. The material sequenced was PBMCs, taken after nivolumab (anti-PD-1) treatment. Here is the DNA: TGTGCCAGCAGCAATCCCAATCAGCCCCAGCATTTT. Its protein reads: CASSNPNQPQHF.